A single sample is the source of the 3 T cell receptor beta chains below, sequenced in a study of CD8 T cells in ankylosing spondylitis. TCRdb itself ran the 5' RACE reads through MiXCR, one entry per CDR3 protein. This table has 150,000 to 200,000 distinct CDR3 sequences, about 20% appearing once. Sequencing was performed on blood, either unsorted or a sorted T cell fraction (not recorded which). Receptors originate from a male donor aged 5-29 years with ankylosing spondylitis or in good health (not recorded which).

This clonotype has ten or more counts. V gene TRBV5-1 combines with J gene TRBJ2-1; 9 positions agree with TRBD2. Germline CDR1 reads SGHRS; CDR2 reads YFSETQ. V lost 5 bases, J lost 2 bases, and 8 bases stayed unmatched. This CDR3 has 16 amino acids. For the CDR3, the DNA is TGCGCCAGCAGGCCAGAAGCGGGAGGCCCCTACAATGAGCAGTTCTTC. It yields the protein CASRPEAGGPYNEQFF.

In its sample, this clonotype was seen many times. The CDR3 nucleotides read TGTGCCAGCAGTTCGGTCAATCAGCCCCAGCATTTT. It specifies CASSSVNQPQHF. The chain couples TRBV12-3 or TRBV12-4 to TRBJ1-5; D remains ambiguous. Trimming stripped 4 bases from V and 3 bases from J, with 4 bases between. The CDR3 length is 12 residues.

Many counts were recorded for this clonotype. V and J are TRBV6-5 and TRBJ1-5, with TRBD1 matching 10 bases. The CDR3 sequence is 16 residues long. V was clipped by 0 bases and J by 7 bases; unmatched bases: 6. Germline V gene lookup returns CDR1 MNHEY and CDR2 SVGAGI. CDR3 sequence: CASSYSGDRGGQPQHF. In DNA, the CDR3 is TGTGCCAGCAGTTACTCGGGGGACAGGGGAGGACAGCCCCAGCATTTT.